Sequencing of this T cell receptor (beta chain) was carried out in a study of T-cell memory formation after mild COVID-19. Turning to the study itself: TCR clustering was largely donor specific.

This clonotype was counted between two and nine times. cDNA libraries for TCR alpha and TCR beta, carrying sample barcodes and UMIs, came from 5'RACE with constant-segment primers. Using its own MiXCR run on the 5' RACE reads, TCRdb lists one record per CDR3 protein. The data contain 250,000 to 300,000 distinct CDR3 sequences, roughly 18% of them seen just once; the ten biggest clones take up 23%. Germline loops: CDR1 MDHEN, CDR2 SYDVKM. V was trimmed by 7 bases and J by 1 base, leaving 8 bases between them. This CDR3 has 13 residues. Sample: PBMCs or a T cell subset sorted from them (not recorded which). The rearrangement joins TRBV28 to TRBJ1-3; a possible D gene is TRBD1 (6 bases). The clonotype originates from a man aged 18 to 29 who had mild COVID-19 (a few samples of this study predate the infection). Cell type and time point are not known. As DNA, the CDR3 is TGTGCCAGCAATACAGGGTCTGGAAACACCATATATTTT. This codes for CASNTGSGNTIYF.